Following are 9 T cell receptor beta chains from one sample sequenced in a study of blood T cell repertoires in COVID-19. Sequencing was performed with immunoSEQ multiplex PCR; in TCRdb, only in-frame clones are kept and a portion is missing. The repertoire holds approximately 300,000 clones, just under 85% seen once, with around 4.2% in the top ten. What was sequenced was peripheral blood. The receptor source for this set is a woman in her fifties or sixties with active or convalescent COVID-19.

The CDR3 DNA reads as TGCGCCAGCAGCTGGGGGCCTAACCAAGAGACCCAGTACTTC. It codes for CASSWGPNQETQYF. This chain joins TRBV5-1 and TRBJ2-5; tentatively, D is TRBD1 (6 bases). Per the germline V gene, CDR1 is SGHRS and CDR2 is YFSETQ. Trimming took off 3 bases at V and 0 bases at J, with 9 bases between the two ends. The CDR3 has 14 amino acids.

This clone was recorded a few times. CDR3 sequence (DNA): TGCGCCAGCAGCCAAGATGGTGATTCTATCTTGATAGCCAAAAACATTCAGTACTTC. Protein product: CASSQDGDSILIAKNIQYF. The rearrangement links TRBV4-1 to TRBJ2-4; D gene uncertain. The V and J ends lost 0 bases and 0 bases respectively, with 18 bases between them. Germline CDR1 and CDR2: MGHRA and YSYEKL. This CDR3 region has 19 residues.

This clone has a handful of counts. The CDR3 is CASSQAAGASGELFF. The CDR3 DNA sequence: TGTGCCAGCAGCCAAGCGGCGGGAGCTTCCGGGGAGCTGTTTTTT. The genes are TRBV3-1 (or the pseudogene TRBV3-2) and TRBJ2-2, with 7 bases identical to TRBD2. The trim removed 1 base at V and 6 bases at J, leaving 5 bases unmatched. Per the germline V gene, CDR1 is LGHDT and CDR2 is YNNKEL (reference sequence). The CDR3 runs 15 residues.

The CDR3 reads CASSLGGWDSLNNEQFF. CDR3 sequence (DNA): TGTGCCAGCAGCTTAGGCGGATGGGACAGCCTAAACAATGAGCAGTTCTTC. This chain joins TRBV7-8 and TRBJ2-1; 7 bases fit TRBD1. This CDR3 comprises 17 residues. The V and J ends lost 1 base and 5 bases, in that order; junction bases with no gene match: 11. The germline gives CDR1 SGHVS, CDR2 FQNEAQ.

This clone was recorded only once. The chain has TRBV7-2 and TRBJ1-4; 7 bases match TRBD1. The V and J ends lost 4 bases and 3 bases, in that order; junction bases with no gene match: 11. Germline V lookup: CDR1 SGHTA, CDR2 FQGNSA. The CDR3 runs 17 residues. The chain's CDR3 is CASSSARDSYPNEKLFF. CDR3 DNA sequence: TGTGCCAGCAGCTCCGCCCGGGACAGCTACCCTAATGAAAAACTGTTTTTT.

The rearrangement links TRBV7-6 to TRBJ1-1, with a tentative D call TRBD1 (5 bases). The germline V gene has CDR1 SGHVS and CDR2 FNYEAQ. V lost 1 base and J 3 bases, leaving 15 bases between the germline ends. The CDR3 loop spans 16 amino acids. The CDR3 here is CASSLEGAGPDTEAFF. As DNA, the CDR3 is TGTGCCAGCAGCTTAGAAGGGGCAGGGCCAGACACTGAAGCTTTCTTT.

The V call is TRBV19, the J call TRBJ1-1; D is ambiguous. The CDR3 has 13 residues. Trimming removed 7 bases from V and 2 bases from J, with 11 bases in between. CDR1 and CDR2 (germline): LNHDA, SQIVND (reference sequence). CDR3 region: CASMLGRNTEAFF. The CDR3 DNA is TGTGCCAGTATGTTGGGCCGAAACACTGAAGCTTTCTTT.

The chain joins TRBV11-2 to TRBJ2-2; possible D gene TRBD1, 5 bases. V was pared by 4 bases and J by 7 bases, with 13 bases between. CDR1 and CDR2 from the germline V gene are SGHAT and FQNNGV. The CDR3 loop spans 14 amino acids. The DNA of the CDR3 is TGTGCCAGCAGCTCCAGGGTGAGAAACGGGGAGCTGTTTTTT. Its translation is CASSSRVRNGELFF.

CDR3 coding DNA: TGTGCCAGCAGCTTTAGCCGGAACACTGAAGCTTTCTTT. Protein: CASSFSRNTEAFF. The chain recombines TRBV5-6 with TRBJ1-1; D unclear. Germline V lookup: CDR1 SGHDT, CDR2 YYEEEE. The CDR3 sequence is 13 residues long. Trimming stripped 2 bases from V and 1 base from J, with 6 bases between. Supplemented by reference TRBV5-6 and TRBJ1-1, the full variable domain reads DAGVTQSPTHLIKTRGQQVTLRCSPKSGHDTVSWYQQALGQGPQFIFQYYEEEERQRGNFPDRFSGHQFPNYSSELNVNALLLGDSALYLCASSFSRNTEAFFGQGTRLTVV.